This T cell receptor (beta chain) was captured by sequencing in a study of regulatory and conventional T cells in RAG deficiency. Study-level findings and limits: Shorter CDR3s in all patient subsets; >85% Treg-Tconv overlap in Omenn.

The sorted conventional CD4+ T cells were CD25-low and CD127-high, with genomic DNA sequenced. The V segment lost 6 bases and the J segment 2 bases; nucleotides outside the gene matches: 14. Germline loops: CDR1 MRHNA, CDR2 SNTAGT. The CDR3 length is 18 residues. In regard to this clone: As yet, its antigen is unknown.

The protocol was immunoSEQ multiplex PCR, while the TCRdb copy is restricted to in-frame clones and leaves out a portion. The sample has 20,000 to 25,000 clones, 95% to 97% seen once. These data were also reused for a study on regulatory T cells. That report adds: The PCR used 52 TRBV and 13 TRBJ primers.

The sample was CD25- CD4+ T cells sorted from blood. J is TRBJ2-3 and V is TRBV6-4, with 10 bases identical to TRBD2. The receptor comes from a human donor in good health. As DNA, the CDR3 is TGTGCCAGCAGGGAGCGGGGGGGCTTTTCCCTCCACACAGATACGCAGTATTTT. Its protein is CASRERGGFSLHTDTQYF.